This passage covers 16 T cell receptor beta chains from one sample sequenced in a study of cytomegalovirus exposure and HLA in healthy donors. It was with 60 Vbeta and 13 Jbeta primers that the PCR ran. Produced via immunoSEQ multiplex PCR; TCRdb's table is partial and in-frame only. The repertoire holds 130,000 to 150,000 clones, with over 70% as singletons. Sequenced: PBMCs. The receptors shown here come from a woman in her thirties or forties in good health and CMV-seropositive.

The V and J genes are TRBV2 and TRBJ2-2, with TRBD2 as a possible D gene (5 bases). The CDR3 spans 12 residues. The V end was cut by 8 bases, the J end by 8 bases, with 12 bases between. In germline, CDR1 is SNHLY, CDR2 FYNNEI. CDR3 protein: CASGSLRGELFF. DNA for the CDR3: TGTGCCAGCGGGAGCCTCCGGGGGGAGCTGTTTTTT.

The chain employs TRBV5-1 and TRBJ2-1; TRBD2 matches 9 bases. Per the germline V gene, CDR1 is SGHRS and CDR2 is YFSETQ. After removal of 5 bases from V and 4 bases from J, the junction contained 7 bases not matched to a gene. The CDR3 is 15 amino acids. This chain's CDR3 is CASRSSGGTYNEQFF. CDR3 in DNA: TGCGCCAGCAGGAGTAGCGGGGGAACGTACAATGAGCAGTTCTTC.

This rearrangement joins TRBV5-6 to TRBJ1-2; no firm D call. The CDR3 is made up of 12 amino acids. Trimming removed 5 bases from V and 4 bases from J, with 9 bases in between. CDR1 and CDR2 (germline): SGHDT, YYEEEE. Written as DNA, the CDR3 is TGTGCCAGCAGTGACGGGTCCTATGGCTACACCTTC. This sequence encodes CASSDGSYGYTF.

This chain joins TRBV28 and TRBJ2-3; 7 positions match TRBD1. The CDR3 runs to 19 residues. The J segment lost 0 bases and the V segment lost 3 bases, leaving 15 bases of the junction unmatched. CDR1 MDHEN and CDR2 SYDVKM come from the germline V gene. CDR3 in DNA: TGTGCCAGCAGTTTCCTAGTAGCACAGGGGATTTATAGCACAGATACGCAGTATTTT. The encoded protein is CASSFLVAQGIYSTDTQYF.

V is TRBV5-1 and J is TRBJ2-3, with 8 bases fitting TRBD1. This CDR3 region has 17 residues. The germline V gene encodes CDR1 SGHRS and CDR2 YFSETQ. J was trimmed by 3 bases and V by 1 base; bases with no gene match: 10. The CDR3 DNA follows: TGCGCCAGCAGCTTGAAGAGTTCAGGGGGCGGAACAGATACGCAGTATTTT. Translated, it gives CASSLKSSGGGTDTQYF.

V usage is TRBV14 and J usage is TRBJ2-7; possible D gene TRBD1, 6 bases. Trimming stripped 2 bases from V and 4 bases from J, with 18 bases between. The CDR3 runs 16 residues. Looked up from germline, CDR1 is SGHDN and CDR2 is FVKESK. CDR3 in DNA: TGTGCCAGCAGCCAAAACCTAGGGCAGGGGCGGTACGAGCAGTACTTC. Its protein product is CASSQNLGQGRYEQYF.

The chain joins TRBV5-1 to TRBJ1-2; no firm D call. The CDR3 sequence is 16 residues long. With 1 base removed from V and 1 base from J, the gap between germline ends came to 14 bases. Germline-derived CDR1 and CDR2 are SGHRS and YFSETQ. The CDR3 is CASSLTETTYNYGYTF. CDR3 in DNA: TGCGCCAGCAGCTTGACAGAAACCACCTATAACTATGGCTACACCTTC.

DNA for the CDR3: TGTGCCAGCAGCTTGGGGACAGGGGGTAACGAGCAGTACTTC. Encoded protein: CASSLGTGGNEQYF. The chain is built from TRBV7-3 and TRBJ2-7, with 11 bases that match TRBD1. With V trimmed by 3 bases and J by 5 bases, 3 bases remained unmatched. The germline gives CDR1 SGHTA, CDR2 FQGTGA. The CDR3 spans 14 residues.

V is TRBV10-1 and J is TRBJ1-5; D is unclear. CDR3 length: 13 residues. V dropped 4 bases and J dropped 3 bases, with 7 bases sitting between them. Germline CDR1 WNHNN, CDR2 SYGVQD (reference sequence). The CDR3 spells CASSAQINQPQHF. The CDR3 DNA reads TGCGCCAGCAGTGCCCAAATCAATCAGCCCCAGCATTTT.

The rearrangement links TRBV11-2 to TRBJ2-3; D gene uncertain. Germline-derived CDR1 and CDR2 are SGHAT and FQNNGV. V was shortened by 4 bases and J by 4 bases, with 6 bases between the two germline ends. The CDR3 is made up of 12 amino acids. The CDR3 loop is CASSSLADTQYF. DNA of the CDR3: TGTGCCAGCAGCTCCCTAGCAGATACGCAGTATTTT.

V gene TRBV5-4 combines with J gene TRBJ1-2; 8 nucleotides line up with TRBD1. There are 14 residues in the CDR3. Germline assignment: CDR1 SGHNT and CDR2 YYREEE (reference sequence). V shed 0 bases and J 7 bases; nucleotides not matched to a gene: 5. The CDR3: CASSLDRGSTGYTF. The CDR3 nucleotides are TGTGCCAGCAGCTTGGACAGGGGGTCTACTGGCTACACCTTC.

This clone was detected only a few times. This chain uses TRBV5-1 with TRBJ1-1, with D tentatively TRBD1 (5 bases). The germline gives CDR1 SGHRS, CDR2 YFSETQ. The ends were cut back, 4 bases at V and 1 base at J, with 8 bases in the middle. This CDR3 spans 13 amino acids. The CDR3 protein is CASSVGGNTEAFF. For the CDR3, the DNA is TGCGCCAGCAGCGTCGGGGGGAACACTGAAGCTTTCTTT.

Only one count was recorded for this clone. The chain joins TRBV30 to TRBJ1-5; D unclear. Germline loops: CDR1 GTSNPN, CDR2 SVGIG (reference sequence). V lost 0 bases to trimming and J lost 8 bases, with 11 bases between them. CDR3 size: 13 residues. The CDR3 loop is CAWSVQTQEPQHF. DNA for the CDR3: TGTGCCTGGAGTGTACAGACGCAAGAGCCCCAGCATTTT. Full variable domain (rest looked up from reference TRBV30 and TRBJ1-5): SQTIHQWPATLVQPVGSPLSLECTVEGTSNPNLYWYRQAAGRGLQLLFYSVGIGQISSEVPQNLSASRPQDRQFILSSKKLLLSDSGFYLCAWSVQTQEPQHFGDGTRLSIL.

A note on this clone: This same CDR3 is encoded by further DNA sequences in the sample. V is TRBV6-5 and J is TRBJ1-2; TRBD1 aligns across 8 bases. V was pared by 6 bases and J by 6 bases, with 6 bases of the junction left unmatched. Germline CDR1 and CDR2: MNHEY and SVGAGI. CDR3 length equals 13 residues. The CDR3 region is CASSFAGGNGYTF. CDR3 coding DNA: TGTGCCAGCAGCTTTGCAGGGGGCAATGGCTACACCTTC.

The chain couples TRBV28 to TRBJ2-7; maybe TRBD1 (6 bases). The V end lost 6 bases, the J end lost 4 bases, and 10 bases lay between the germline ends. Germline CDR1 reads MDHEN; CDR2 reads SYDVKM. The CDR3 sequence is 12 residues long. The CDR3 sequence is CASSVQGYEQYF. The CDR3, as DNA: TGTGCCAGCAGCGTACAGGGATACGAGCAGTACTTC.

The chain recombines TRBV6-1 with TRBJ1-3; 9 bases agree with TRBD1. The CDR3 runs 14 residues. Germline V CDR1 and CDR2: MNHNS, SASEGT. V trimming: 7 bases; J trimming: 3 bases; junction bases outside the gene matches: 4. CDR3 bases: TGTGCCAGCAACGACAGGGGGGTTGGAAACACCATATATTTT. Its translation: CASNDRGVGNTIYF.